The sample holds many counts of the clone carrying this TCR beta chain. The sample comes from a study of neurological immune-mediated disorders. Trimming took off 1 base at V and 7 bases at J, with 16 bases between the two ends. The CDR3 totals 15 residues. Germline CDR1 and CDR2: SGHTA and FQGNSA. The cDNA was generated by 5'RACE with 10-nucleotide random UMIs. From the 5' RACE reads, TCRdb called clonotypes with MiXCR, one entry per CDR3 protein. The sample records about 120,000 distinct CDR3 sequences, roughly 3.2% being singletons. V usage is TRBV7-2 and J usage is TRBJ1-2, with a tentative D call TRBD1 (5 bases). What was sequenced was PBMCs. The clonotype comes from a young woman with multiple sclerosis. The CDR3 protein is CASSLEAQGVGGYTF. In DNA form, the CDR3 reads TGTGCCAGCAGCTTAGAAGCGCAGGGAGTGGGTGGCTACACCTTC.